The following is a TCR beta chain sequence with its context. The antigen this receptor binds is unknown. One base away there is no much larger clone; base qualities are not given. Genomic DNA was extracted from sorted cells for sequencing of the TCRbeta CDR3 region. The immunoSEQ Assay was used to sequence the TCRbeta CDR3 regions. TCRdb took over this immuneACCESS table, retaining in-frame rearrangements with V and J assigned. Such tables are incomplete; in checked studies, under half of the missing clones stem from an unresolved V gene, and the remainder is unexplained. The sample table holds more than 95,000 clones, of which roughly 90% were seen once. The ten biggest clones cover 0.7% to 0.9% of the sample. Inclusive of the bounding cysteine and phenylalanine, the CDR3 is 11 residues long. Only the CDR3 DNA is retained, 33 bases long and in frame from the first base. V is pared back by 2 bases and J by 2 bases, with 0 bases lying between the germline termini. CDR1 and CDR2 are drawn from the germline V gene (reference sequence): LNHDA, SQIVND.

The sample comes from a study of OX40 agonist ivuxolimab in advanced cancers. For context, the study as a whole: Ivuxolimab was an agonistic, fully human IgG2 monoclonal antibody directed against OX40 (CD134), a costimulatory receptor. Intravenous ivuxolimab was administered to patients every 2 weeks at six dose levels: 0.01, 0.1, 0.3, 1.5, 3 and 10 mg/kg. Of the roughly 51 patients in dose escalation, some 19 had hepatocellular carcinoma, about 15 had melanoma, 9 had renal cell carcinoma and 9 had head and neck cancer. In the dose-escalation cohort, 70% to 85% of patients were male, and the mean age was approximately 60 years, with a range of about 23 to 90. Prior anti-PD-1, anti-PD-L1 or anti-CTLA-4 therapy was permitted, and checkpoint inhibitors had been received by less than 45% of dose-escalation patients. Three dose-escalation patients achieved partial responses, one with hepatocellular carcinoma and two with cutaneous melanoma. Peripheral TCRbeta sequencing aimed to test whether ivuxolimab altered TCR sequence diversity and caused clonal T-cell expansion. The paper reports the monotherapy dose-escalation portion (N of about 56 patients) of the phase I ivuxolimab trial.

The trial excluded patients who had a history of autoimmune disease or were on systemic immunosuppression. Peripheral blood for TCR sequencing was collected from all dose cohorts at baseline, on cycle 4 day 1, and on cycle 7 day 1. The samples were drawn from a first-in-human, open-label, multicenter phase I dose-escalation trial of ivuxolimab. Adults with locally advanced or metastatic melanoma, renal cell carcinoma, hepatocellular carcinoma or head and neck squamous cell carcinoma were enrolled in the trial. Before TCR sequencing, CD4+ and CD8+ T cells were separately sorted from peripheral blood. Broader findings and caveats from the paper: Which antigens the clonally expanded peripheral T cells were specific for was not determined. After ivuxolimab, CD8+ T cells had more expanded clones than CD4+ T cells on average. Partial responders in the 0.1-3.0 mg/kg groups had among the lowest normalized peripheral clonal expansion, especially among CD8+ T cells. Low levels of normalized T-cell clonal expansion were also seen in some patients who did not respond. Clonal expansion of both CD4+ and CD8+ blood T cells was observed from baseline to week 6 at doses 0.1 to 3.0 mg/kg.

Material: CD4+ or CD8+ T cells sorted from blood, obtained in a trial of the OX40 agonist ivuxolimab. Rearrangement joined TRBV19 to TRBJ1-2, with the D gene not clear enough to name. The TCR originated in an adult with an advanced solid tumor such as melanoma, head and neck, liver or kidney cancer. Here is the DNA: TGTGCCAGTAGTATAAACTATGGCTACACCTTC. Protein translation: CASSINYGYTF.